This T cell receptor (beta chain) was found in a study of blood T cells in healthy people across ages. General observations from the study: Since the PBMCs were unsorted, naive and antigen-experienced cells could not be conclusively compared.

The germline V gene encodes CDR1 MNHEY and CDR2 SVGEGT. The CDR3 has 17 residues. Donors each provided 7.5 to 10 milliliters of peripheral blood. A second PCR, run for about 7 to 11 cycles, used a sample-barcoded 5' primer plus a J-beta primer mix. TCRdb recomputed calls from the 5' RACE reads with MiXCR, one row per CDR3 protein. Of around 650,000 distinct CDR3 sequences listed, less than 45% are singletons. Remarks on this clonotype: The antigen is undetermined. At one end the junction does not follow the germline gene, possibly because of a read error.

The chain uses TRBV6-2 or TRBV6-3 and TRBJ2-6; 8 nucleotides line up with TRBD1. Sequencing was performed on blood. This TCR came from an elderly man in good health. CDR3 amino acids: CVSRLDGQGSGANVLTF. The CDR3, as DNA: TGTGTCAGCAGACTCGATGGACAGGGTTCTGGGGCCAACGTCCTGACTTTC.